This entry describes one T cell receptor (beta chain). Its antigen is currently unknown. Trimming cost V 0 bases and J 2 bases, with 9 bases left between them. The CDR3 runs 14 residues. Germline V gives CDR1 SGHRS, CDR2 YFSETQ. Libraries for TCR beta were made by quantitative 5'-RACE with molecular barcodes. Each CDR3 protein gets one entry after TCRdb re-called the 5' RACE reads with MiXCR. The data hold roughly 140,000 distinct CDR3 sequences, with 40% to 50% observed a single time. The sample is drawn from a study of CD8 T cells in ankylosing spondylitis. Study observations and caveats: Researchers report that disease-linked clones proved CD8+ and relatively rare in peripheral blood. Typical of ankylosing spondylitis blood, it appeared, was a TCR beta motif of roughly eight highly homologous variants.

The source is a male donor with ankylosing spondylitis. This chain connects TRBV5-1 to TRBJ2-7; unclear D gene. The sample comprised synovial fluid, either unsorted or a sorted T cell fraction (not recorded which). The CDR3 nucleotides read TGCGCCAGCAGCTTGGACACGCCGCCCTACGAGCAGTACTTC. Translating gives CASSLDTPPYEQYF.